Listed below are T cell receptor beta chains from one sample, sequenced in a study of cytomegalovirus exposure and HLA in healthy donors. Produced via immunoSEQ multiplex PCR; TCRdb's table is partial and in-frame only. The profile shows more than 150,000 clones, around three quarters of them singletons. Sequencing was done on a sample of PBMCs. Receptors originate from a man in his forties in good health and CMV-seronegative. Both conserved end residues are part of each CDR3. D genes are given only for firm matches. The size of a clone is reported for some rows only, either as once, few or many, or as a class for expanded clones.

>-|-|TRBJ2-1|TRBV11-1
CASSLLPRGEQFF
TGTGCCAGCAGCTTACTTCCTAGGGGCGAGCAGTTCTTC
>-|TRBD1|TRBJ2-7|TRBV2
CASGGMGQGQLGGYF
TGTGCCAGCGGAGGGATGGGACAGGGGCAGTTAGGGGGGTACTTC
>-|TRBD1|TRBJ1-1|TRBV7-9
CASRSGQGVTEAFF
TGTGCCAGCAGGTCGGGACAGGGGGTAACTGAAGCTTTCTTT
>once|-|TRBJ2-6|TRBV2
CASMALGHAVNVLTF
TGTGCCAGCATGGCCCTAGGTCATGCGGTCAACGTCCTGACTTTC
>-|-|TRBJ2-1|TRBV18
CASSPPGRTYNEQFF
TGTGCCAGCTCACCTCCGGGTAGAACCTACAATGAGCAGTTCTTC
>-|TRBD2|TRBJ2-2|TRBV4-2
CASSQDWLAGAGELFF
TGTGCCAGCAGCCAAGACTGGCTAGCGGGAGCCGGGGAGCTGTTTTTT
>few|-|TRBJ1-3|TRBV18
CASSPPSRMAGNTIYF
TGTGCCAGCTCACCACCAAGCAGGATGGCTGGAAACACCATATATTTT
>-|-|TRBJ2-1|TRBV27
CASSVQEGYNEQFF
TGTGCCAGCAGCGTCCAGGAGGGCTACAATGAGCAGTTCTTC
>-|TRBD1|TRBJ2-4|TRBV5-4
CASSWGTGSKNIQYF
TGTGCCAGCAGCTGGGGGACAGGGTCCAAAAACATTCAGTACTTC
>-|TRBD1|TRBJ2-3|TRBV5-6
CASSPTGAGTDTQYF
TGTGCCAGCAGCCCGACAGGGGCGGGCACAGATACGCAGTATTTT
>-|TRBD1|TRBJ1-1|TRBV9
CASSAGTGVEAFF
TGTGCCAGCAGCGCAGGAACAGGGGTAGAAGCTTTCTTT
>-|TRBD1|TRBJ2-1|TRBV20-1
CSAQTGMGRFF
TGCAGTGCCCAGACAGGGATGGGCCGCTTCTTC
>-|-|TRBJ2-3|TRBV30
CAWSPTRDTQYF
TGTGCCTGGAGCCCTACGAGAGATACGCAGTATTTT
>-|-|TRBJ1-1|TRBV28
CASSLLGHKAFF
TGTGCCAGCAGTTTATTGGGGCATAAGGCTTTCTTT
>-|-|TRBJ2-7|TRBV10-3
CAIESEGGYEQYF
TGTGCCATCGAGAGTGAGGGCGGTTACGAGCAGTACTTC
>-|-|TRBJ2-1|TRBV4-1
CASSIPEAAYNEQFF
TGTGCCAGCAGCATCCCGGAAGCGGCCTACAATGAGCAGTTCTTC
>once|TRBD1|TRBJ2-6|TRBV7-9
CASSLAGTGPQGANVLTF
TGTGCCAGCAGCTTAGCGGGGACAGGACCACAGGGGGCCAACGTCCTGACTTTC
>-|TRBD2|TRBJ2-1|TRBV7-2
CASSLEGLAAYNEQFF
TGTGCCAGCAGCTTAGAGGGACTAGCGGCCTACAATGAGCAGTTCTTC
>-|-|TRBJ1-1|TRBV5-1
CASSVLTGNTEAFF
TGCGCCAGCAGCGTCCTAACAGGGAACACTGAAGCTTTCTTT
>-|TRBD1|TRBJ1-1|TRBV15
CATSPRTGEAFF
TGTGCCACCAGCCCAAGGACAGGGGAGGCTTTCTTT
>-|-|TRBJ2-3|TRBV7-3
CASRRGGAYTDTQYF
TGTGCCAGCAGGAGAGGGGGAGCTTACACAGATACGCAGTATTTT
>-|TRBD1|TRBJ2-3|TRBV2
CAGPKTGGMYGTDTQYF
TGTGCCGGACCTAAAACAGGGGGCATGTACGGCACAGATACGCAGTATTTT
>-|-|TRBJ2-1|TRBV7-2
CASSLKAGPYNEQFF
TGTGCCAGCAGCTTGAAAGCAGGCCCCTACAATGAGCAGTTCTTC
>-|TRBD1|TRBJ1-2|TRBV6-5
CASSYTGVAGYTF
TGTGCCAGCAGTTATACAGGGGTTGCTGGCTACACCTTC
>-|-|TRBJ1-2|TRBV27
CASSPGLGYGYTF
TGTGCCAGCAGTCCCGGACTGGGCTATGGCTACACCTTC
>-|TRBD2|TRBJ2-2|TRBV19
CASSSRLAGFPGELFF
TGTGCCAGTAGTTCCCGACTAGCGGGATTTCCCGGGGAGCTGTTTTTT
>-|-|TRBJ2-3|TRBV9
CASSVDRWDTQYF
TGTGCCAGCAGCGTTGACAGGTGGGATACGCAGTATTTT
>once|TRBD1|TRBJ2-7|TRBV6-5
CASSKDPGQGVEQYF
TGTGCCAGCAGCAAAGACCCGGGACAGGGGGTAGAGCAGTACTTC
>-|TRBD2|TRBJ2-3|TRBV7-9
CASSLPRSKRESIDTQYF
TGTGCCAGCAGCTTACCCCGGTCTAAGCGGGAGAGTATAGATACGCAGTATTTT
>-|-|TRBJ2-3|TRBV6-4
CASSGQGEDTDTQYF
TGTGCCAGCAGTGGACAAGGGGAGGATACAGATACGCAGTATTTT
>-|-|TRBJ1-2|TRBV27
CASSISHGGVYTF
TGTGCCAGCAGTATCTCTCACGGAGGGGTTTACACCTTC
>-|-|TRBJ2-2|TRBV5-1
CASSQTATNTGELFF
TGCGCCAGCAGCCAGACAGCGACGAACACCGGGGAGCTGTTTTTT
>-|-|TRBJ1-1|TRBV4-2
CASSQDHWTENTEAFF
TGTGCCAGCAGCCAAGATCACTGGACAGAGAACACTGAAGCTTTCTTT
>-|-|TRBJ2-7|TRBV13
CASSQTGSGHEQYF
TGTGCCAGCAGCCAAACAGGGAGTGGTCACGAGCAGTACTTC
>few|-|TRBJ2-5|TRBV2
CASSENGGGETQYF
TGTGCCAGCAGTGAAAACGGGGGAGGAGAGACCCAGTACTTC
>-|TRBD1|TRBJ2-2|TRBV7-3
CASSLPGQGGVTGELFF
TGTGCCAGCAGCTTACCTGGACAGGGGGGCGTAACCGGGGAGCTGTTTTTT
>-|-|TRBJ2-5|TRBV19
CASSGTRGETQYF
TGTGCCAGTAGTGGGACTCGAGGAGAGACCCAGTACTTC
>-|-|TRBJ1-2|TRBV25-1
CASSPPSRTADYTF
TGTGCCAGCAGTCCCCCCTCGAGGACAGCCGACTACACCTTC
>-|TRBD2|TRBJ2-2|TRBV30
CAWRGTRGLALRNTGELFF
TGTGCCTGGAGGGGCACCCGGGGACTAGCATTGCGGAACACCGGGGAGCTGTTTTTT
>-|-|TRBJ1-1|TRBV7-9
CASSTTGDTEAFF
TGTGCCAGCAGCACAACGGGGGATACTGAAGCTTTCTTT
>few|-|TRBJ1-1|TRBV5-4
CASSLYIMNTEAFF
TGTGCCAGCAGCTTGTACATAATGAACACTGAAGCTTTCTTT
>-|-|TRBJ1-4|TRBV5-1
CASSLDPGNEKLFF
TGCGCCAGCAGCTTGGATCCCGGGAATGAAAAACTGTTTTTT
>-|TRBD1|TRBJ1-1|TRBV19
CASSIRVTGGATEAFF
TGTGCCAGTAGTATCCGGGTCACAGGGGGAGCGACTGAAGCTTTCTTT
>-|-|TRBJ2-7|TRBV29-1
CSVWGVEQYF
TGCAGCGTCTGGGGGGTCGAGCAGTACTTC
>-|-|TRBJ1-1|TRBV11-2
CASSLGRGSGTEAFF
TGTGCCAGCAGCTTAGGTCGGGGATCAGGAACTGAAGCTTTCTTT
>-|-|TRBJ2-1|TRBV6-1
CASSEQGMVSMRQFF
TGTGCCAGCAGTGAACAGGGGATGGTCTCAATGAGACAGTTCTTC
>-|TRBD1|TRBJ2-7|TRBV6-1
CASNPIQDRGYEQYF
TGTGCCAGCAACCCAATTCAGGACAGGGGCTACGAGCAGTACTTC
>-|TRBD2|TRBJ2-3|TRBV18
CASSPTSGRTDTQYF
TGTGCCAGCTCACCCACTAGCGGGAGGACAGATACGCAGTATTTT
>-|-|TRBJ1-5|TRBV18
CASSPLDSAYQPQHF
TGTGCCAGCTCACCACTGGACAGTGCCTATCAGCCCCAGCATTTT
>-|TRBD2|TRBJ2-7|TRBV6-1
CALTLGRASHEQYF
TGTGCCTTAACCCTCGGGAGGGCCAGCCACGAGCAGTACTTC
>-|-|TRBJ2-7|TRBV5-4
CASSPGAAGPEQYF
TGTGCCAGCAGCCCGGGAGCAGCCGGCCCCGAGCAGTACTTC
>-|-|TRBJ2-5|TRBV27
CASSSSPGLVGEQYF
TGTGCCAGCAGTTCCTCGCCGGGCCTAGTGGGAGAGCAGTACTTC